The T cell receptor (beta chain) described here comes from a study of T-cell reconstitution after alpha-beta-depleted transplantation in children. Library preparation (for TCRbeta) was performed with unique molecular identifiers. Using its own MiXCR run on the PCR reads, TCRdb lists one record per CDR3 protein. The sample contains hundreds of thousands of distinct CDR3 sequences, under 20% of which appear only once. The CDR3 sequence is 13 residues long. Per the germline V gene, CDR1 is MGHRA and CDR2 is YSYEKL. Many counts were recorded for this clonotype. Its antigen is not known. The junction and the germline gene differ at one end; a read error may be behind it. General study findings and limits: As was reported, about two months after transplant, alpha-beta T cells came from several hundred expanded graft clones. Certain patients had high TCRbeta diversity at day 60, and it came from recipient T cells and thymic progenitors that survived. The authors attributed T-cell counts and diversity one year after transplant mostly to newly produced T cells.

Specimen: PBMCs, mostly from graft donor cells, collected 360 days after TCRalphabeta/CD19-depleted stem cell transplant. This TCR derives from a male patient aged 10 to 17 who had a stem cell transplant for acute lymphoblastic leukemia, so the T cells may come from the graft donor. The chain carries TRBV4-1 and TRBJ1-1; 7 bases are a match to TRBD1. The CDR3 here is CASSQGGNTEAFF. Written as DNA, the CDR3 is TGTGCCAGCAGCCAGGGGGGGAACACTGAAGCTTTCTTT.